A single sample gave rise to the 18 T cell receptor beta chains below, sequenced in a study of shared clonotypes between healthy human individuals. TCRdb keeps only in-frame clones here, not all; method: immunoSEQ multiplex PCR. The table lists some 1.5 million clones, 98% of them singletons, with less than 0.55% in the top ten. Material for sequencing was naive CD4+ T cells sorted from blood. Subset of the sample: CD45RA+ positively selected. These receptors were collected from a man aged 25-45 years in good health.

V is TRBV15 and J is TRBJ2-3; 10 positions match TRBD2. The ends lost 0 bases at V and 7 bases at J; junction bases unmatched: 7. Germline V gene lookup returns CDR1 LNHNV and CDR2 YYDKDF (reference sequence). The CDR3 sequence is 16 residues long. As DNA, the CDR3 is TGTGCCACCAGCAGAGATAACGAGCGGGAGGGCAATACGCAGTATTTT. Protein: CATSRDNEREGNTQYF.

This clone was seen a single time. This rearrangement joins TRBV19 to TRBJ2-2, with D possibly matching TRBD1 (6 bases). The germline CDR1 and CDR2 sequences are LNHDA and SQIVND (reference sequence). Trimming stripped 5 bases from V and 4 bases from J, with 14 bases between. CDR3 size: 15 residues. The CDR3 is CASSRSAGVTGELFF. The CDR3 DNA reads TGTGCCAGTAGTCGTTCGGCAGGGGTCACCGGGGAGCTGTTTTTT.

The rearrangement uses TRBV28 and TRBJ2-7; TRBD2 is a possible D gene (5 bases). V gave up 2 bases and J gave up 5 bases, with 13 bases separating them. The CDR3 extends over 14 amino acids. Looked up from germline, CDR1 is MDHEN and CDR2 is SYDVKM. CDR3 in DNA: TGTGCCAGCAGTTTAGGCCGGGGTAAAAACGAGCAGTACTTC. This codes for CASSLGRGKNEQYF.

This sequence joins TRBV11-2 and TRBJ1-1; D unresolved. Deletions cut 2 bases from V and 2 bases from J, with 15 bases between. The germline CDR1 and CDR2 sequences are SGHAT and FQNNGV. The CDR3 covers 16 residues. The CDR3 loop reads CASSLRMNRINTEAFF. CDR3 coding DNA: TGTGCCAGCAGCTTAAGAATGAACAGAATAAACACTGAAGCTTTCTTT.

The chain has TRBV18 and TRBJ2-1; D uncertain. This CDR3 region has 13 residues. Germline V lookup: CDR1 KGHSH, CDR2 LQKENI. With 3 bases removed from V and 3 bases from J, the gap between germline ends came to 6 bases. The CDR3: CASSPRIYNEQFF. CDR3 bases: TGTGCCAGCTCACCGCGAATCTACAATGAGCAGTTCTTC.

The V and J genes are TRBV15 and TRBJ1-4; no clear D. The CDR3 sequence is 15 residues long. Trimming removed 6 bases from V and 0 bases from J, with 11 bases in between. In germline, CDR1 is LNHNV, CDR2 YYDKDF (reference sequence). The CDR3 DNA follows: TGTGCCACCAGTGCCAGGAGGGCAACTAATGAAAAACTGTTTTTT. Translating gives CATSARRATNEKLFF.

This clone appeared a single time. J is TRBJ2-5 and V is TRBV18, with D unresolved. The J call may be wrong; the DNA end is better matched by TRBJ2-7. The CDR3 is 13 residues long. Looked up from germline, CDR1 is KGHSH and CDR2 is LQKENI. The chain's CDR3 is CASSPPSSYEQYF. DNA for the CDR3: TGTGCCAGCTCACCACCGTCCTCCTACGAGCAGTACTTC.

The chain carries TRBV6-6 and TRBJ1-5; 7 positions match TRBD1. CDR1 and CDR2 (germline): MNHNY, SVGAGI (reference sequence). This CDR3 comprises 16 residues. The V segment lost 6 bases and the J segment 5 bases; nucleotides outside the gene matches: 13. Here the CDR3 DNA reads TGTGCCAGCAGGCGAAACCGGGACAGATTGGATCAGCCCCAGCATTTT. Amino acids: CASRRNRDRLDQPQHF.

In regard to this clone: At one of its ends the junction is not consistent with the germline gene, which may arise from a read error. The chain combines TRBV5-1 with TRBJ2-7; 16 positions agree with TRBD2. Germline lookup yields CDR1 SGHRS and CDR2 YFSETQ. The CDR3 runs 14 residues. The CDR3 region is CASSLEEGTSGRAF. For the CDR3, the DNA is TGCGCCAGCAGCTTGGAGGAAGGGACTAGCGGGAGGGCCTTC.

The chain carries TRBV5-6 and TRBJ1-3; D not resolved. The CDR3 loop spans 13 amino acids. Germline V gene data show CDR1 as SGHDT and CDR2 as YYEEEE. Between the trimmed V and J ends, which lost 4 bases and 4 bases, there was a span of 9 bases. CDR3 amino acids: CASSQSFGNTIYF. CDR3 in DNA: TGTGCCAGCAGCCAATCATTCGGAAACACCATATATTTT.

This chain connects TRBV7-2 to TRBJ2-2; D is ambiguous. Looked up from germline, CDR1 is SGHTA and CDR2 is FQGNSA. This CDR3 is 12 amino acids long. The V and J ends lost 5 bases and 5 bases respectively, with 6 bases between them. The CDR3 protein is CASSQTTGELFF. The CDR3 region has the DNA TGTGCCAGCAGCCAGACTACCGGGGAGCTGTTTTTT.

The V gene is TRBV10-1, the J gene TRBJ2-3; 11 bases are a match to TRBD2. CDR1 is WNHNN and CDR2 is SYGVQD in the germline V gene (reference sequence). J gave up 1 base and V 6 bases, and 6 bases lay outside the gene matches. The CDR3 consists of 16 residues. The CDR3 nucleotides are TGCGCCAGCAGCGACCCGGGACTAGCGGGCACAGATACGCAGTATTTT. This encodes CASSDPGLAGTDTQYF.

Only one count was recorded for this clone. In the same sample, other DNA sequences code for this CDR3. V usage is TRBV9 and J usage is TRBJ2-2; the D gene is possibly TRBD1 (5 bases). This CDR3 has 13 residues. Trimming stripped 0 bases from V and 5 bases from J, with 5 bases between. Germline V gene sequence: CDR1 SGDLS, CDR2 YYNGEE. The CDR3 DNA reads TGTGCCAGCAGCGTAGCAGGGACCGGGGAGCTGTTTTTT. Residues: CASSVAGTGELFF.

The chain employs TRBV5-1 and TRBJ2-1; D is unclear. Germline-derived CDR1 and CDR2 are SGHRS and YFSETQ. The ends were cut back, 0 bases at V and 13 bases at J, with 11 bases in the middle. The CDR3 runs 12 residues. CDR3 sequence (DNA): TGCGCCAGCAGCTTGGGTAGACATGCCCAGTTCTTC. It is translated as CASSLGRHAQFF.

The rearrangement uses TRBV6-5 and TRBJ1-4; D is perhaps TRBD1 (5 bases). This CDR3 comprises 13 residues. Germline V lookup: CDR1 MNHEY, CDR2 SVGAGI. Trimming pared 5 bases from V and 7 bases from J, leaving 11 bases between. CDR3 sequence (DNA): TGTGCCAGCAGTAGGGGCGTTGGTGAAAAACTGTTTTTT. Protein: CASSRGVGEKLFF.

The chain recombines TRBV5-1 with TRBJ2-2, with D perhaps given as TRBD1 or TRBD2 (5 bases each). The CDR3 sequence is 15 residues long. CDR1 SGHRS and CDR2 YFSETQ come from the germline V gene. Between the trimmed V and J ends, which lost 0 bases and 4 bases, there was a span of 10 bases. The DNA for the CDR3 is TGCGCCAGCAGCTTGGGGCCAGGGAGCACCGGGGAGCTGTTTTTT. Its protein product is CASSLGPGSTGELFF. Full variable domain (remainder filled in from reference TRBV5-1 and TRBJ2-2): KAGVTQTPRYLIKTRGQQVTLSCSPISGHRSVSWYQQTPGQGLQFLFEYFSETQRNKGNFPGRFSGRQFSNSRSEMNVSTLELGDSALYLCASSLGPGSTGELFFGEGSRLTVL.

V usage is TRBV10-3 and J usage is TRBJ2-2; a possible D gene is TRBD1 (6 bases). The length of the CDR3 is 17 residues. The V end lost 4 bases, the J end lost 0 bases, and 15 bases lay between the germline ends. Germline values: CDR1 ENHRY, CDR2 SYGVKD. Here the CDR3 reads CAISVLGGQANTGELFF. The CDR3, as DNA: TGTGCCATCAGTGTTTTAGGGGGTCAGGCGAACACCGGGGAGCTGTTTTTT.

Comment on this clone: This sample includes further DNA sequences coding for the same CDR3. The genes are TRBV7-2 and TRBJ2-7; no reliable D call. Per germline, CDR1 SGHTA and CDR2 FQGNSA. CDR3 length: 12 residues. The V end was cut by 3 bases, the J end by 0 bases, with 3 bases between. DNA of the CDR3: TGTGCCAGCAGCTTTTCCTCCTACGAGCAGTACTTC. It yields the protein CASSFSSYEQYF.